These T cell receptor beta chains were read from a single sample in a study of T-cell memory formation after mild COVID-19. TCRdb called the 5' RACE reads again in MiXCR, with one record for every CDR3 protein. The table includes under 450,000 distinct CDR3 sequences, about 15% detected once. The sequencing input was PBMCs or a T cell subset sorted from them (not recorded which). The receptor source for this set is a man aged 18 to 29 who had mild COVID-19 (a few samples of this study predate the infection). Cell type and time point are not known. Each CDR3 is given with its conserved first and last residue. Fields, in order: V gene, clone size, D gene, J gene, CDR3 DNA, CDR3 protein. A D gene is named only where the DNA matches it firmly. Some rows have no size entry. The others give once, few or many, or a class for an expanded clone.

>TRBV2|NA|TRBD1|TRBJ1-4
TGTGCCAGCAGTAGAGACAGGGGAACTGATGAAAAACTGTTTTTT
CASSRDRGTDEKLFF
>TRBV5-1|few|NA|TRBJ2-2
TGCGCCAGCAGAAGGGCAGAGAACACCGGGGAGCTGTTTTTT
CASRRAENTGELFF
>TRBV7-9|few|TRBD1|TRBJ1-2
TGTGCCAGCAGCCAGAGGGACAGGGCCTATGGCTACACCTTC
CASSQRDRAYGYTF
>TRBV6-5|NA|TRBD1|TRBJ2-2
TGTGCCAGCAGTTACAGTGGGACAGGGAGCGGGGAGCTGTTTTTT
CASSYSGTGSGELFF
>TRBV7-8|NA|NA|TRBJ2-5
TGTGCCAGCAGCTTACGGTCAGGGCTGGTTGAAGAGACCCAGTACTTC
CASSLRSGLVEETQYF
>TRBV28|NA|NA|TRBJ1-3
TGTGCCAGCAGACATCCTGGAAACACCATATATTTT
CASRHPGNTIYF
>TRBV27|NA|NA|TRBJ2-5
TGTGCCAGCAGGGGGATCCAAGAGACCCAGTACTTC
CASRGIQETQYF
>TRBV4-1|many|NA|TRBJ2-5
TGTGCCAGCAGCCAAGATCAGGAGACCCAGTACTTC
CASSQDQETQYF
>TRBV20-1|NA|NA|TRBJ2-5
TGCAGTGCTAGGGGTTCCGGAGGACGCAGAGAGACCCAGTACTTC
CSARGSGGRRETQYF
>TRBV9|many|TRBD1|TRBJ2-3
TGTGCCAGCAGCCGGGACAGGGTAACAGATACGCAGTATTTT
CASSRDRVTDTQYF
>TRBV12-3/TRBV12-4|NA|TRBD1|TRBJ2-6
TGTGCCAGCAGTTTAGCCCAGGACAGGTCTGGGGCCAACGTCCTGACTTTC
CASSLAQDRSGANVLTF
>TRBV6-5|few|NA|TRBJ1-2
TGTGCCAGCAGTTACGGTCCGGGACGGGGTTCCGGTGGCTACACCTTC
CASSYGPGRGSGGYTF
>TRBV19|NA|NA|TRBJ1-1
TGTGCCAGTAGTATAGTCCTCCTAGATGAAGCTTTCTTT
CASSIVLLDEAFF
>TRBV19|NA|NA|TRBJ2-3
TGTGCCAGTAGGGACCCCAGGATGGATACGCAGTATTTT
CASRDPRMDTQYF
>TRBV5-1|NA|NA|TRBJ1-4
TGCGCCAGCAGCCCGCTGACAGCAACTAATGAAAAACTGTTTTTT
CASSPLTATNEKLFF
>TRBV4-1|NA|TRBD2|TRBJ2-1
TGCGCCAGCAGCCCTCGGGATAGCGGGGGGGCAGGGGAGCAGTTCTTC
CASSPRDSGGAGEQFF
>TRBV11-2|few|NA|TRBJ1-1
TGTGCCAGCAGCTTGAGTGGGGCCACTGAAGCTTTCTTT
CASSLSGATEAFF
>TRBV4-2|few|NA|TRBJ2-3
TGTGCCAGCAGCCCAGGACGTGGGGCAGGAGTAGGAGATACGCAGTATTTT
CASSPGRGAGVGDTQYF
>TRBV5-1|few|NA|TRBJ2-3
TGCGCCAGCAGCTTGGCAGGGGGAGGGACAGTCGCAGATACGCAGTATTTT
CASSLAGGGTVADTQYF
>TRBV6-5|NA|TRBD2|TRBJ2-3
TGTGCCAGCAGTTACACTAGCGGGGGGGCAGATACGCAGTATTTT
CASSYTSGGADTQYF
>TRBV29-1|few|NA|TRBJ1-1
TGCAGCGCTAGGAGACACGACACTGAAGCTTTCTTT
CSARRHDTEAFF
>TRBV7-6|few|NA|TRBJ1-6
TGTGCCAGCAGCTCACGGGATGGGGCCCTCCACTTT
CASSSRDGALHF